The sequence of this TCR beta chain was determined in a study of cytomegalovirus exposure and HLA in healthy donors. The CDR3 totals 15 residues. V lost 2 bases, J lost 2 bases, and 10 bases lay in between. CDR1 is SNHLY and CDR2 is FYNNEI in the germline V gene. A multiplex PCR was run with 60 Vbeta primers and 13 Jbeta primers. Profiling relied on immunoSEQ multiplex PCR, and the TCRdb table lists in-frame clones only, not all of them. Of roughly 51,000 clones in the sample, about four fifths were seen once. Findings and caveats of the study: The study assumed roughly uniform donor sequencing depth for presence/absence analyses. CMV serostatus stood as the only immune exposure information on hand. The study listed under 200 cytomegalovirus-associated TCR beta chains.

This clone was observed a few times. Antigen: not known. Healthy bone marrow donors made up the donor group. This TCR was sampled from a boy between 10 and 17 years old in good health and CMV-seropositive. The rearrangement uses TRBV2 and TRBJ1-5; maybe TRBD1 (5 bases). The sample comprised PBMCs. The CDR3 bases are TGTGCCAGCAGTGAATTAGCGGGGGGCAATCAGCCCCAGCATTTT. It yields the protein CASSELAGGNQPQHF.